The entry that follows covers one TCR beta chain sequence. The target of this receptor is not known. No quality values exist for individual bases; no much larger clone is one base distant. The donors were healthy, HIV-negative adults who had no recently reported acute infections or vaccinations. Only Caucasian adults living in Nashville, Tennessee, USA were represented among the donors. Magnetic negative selection was used to enrich CD4+ T cells, after which naive cells were positively selected on CD45RA and the negative fraction became the memory subset. Blood was collected by leukapheresis, and PBMCs were isolated by Ficoll-Histopaque density gradient centrifugation and then cryopreserved in liquid nitrogen vapor phase. Analytical flow cytometry was used to check the purity and quantity of every magnetically sorted T cell population. Genomic DNA was isolated from each sorted fraction and quantified by UV absorbance on a Nanodrop 2000c.

These data originate in a study of shared clonotypes between healthy human individuals (TCRdb year 2020). Describing the broader study: A couple of women and a few men aged 18 to 49 years were included in the cohort. To increase sequencing depth and limit assay-specific biases, TCR repertoire library preparation and sequencing were carried out by different laboratories using diverse techniques. Between about 0.94 and 8.9 billion PBMCs per donor were obtained by leukapheresis. Blood TCR repertoires of roughly 5 healthy adults were deeply sequenced to estimate repertoire size and the extent of clonotype sharing between individuals. For each donor, CD4 naive and CD4 memory were each given three plates, CD8 naive was given two plates, and CD8 memory was given one plate.

Paper-wide results and their limitations: Because the study included a small number of donors, the genetic and exposure-history diversity represented was limited. Pairwise subsampling indicated that sequencing depth was expected to affect the degree of clonotype sharing among donors. Naive subsets generally had larger estimated clonotype richness than memory subsets did. Only blood was sampled, and tissue TCR repertoires likely differ from those in blood. Compared with non-shared clonotypes, clonotypes shared by all four sorted-subset donors had higher generation probabilities. Rarefaction of sorted-subset datasets indicated incomplete sequencing despite the large sequencing depth. Sharing across a few donors was observed for about 5% of naive CD4, 3% to 3.5% of naive CD8, 2% to 2.5% of memory CD4, and around 0.42% of memory CD8 clonotypes.

V sheds 4 bases and J sheds 3 bases, leaving 14 bases between their ends. The germline V gene yields SGDLS for CDR1 and YYNGEE for CDR2. The CDR3 numbers 14 residues from cysteine through phenylalanine. The kept DNA is CDR3 alone, 42 bases in frame from the first base. Using the deep immunoSEQ assay, multiplex PCR amplified TCR CDR3 regions from genomic DNA. Genomic DNA extracted from each cell subset was distributed evenly over all wells of several immunoSEQ 96-well plates, and each plate served as one replicate. For sorted subsets, each replicate PCR was loaded with 200 ng genomic DNA, equivalent to some 27,000 T cell genomes. Purified libraries were quantified with a Qubit 3.0 fluorometer, sized on a Bioanalyzer 2100, and re-quantified with the KAPA Library Quantification kit. Each immunoSEQ 96-well plate was sequenced on its own single-read 150-cycle Illumina NextSeq 550 flow cell. Under the source paper's analysis protocol: Because the immunoSEQ output included only junctional sequences and no quality scores, the filtering could not be the same as the filtering used for full-length reads. Sequences were annotated with PyIR, a Python wrapper for IgBLAST v1.9, and V/J genes and CDR3 were assigned using IMGT germline references. Reads were removed for weak V/J assignments (E-value above 1e-6), missing CDR3, stop codons, out-of-frame junctions, or ambiguous translated residues. A V3J clonotype was defined by an identical inferred V gene, J gene, and CDR3 amino acid sequence. The percentage overlap between two repertoires was calculated by dividing the number of shared unique clonotypes by the size of the smaller repertoire. RTK rarefaction, the Chao1 estimator, and Recon v2.1 estimates of unobserved clonotypes were used to assess repertoire richness. For all TCRbeta clonotypes obtained by the gDNA method from a handful of donors, generation probabilities were computed with OLGA. TCRdb's version of the immuneACCESS table is confined to in-frame rearrangements and falls short of the full clone set. An unresolved V gene accounts for under half of the shortfall where checked; the remainder is of unknown origin. Clone size and the V and J calls come from that table; the DNA yielded D and trimming. This sample lists almost 750,000 clones; about two thirds were detected once. Over 1.5% of the sample rests with the top ten.

Sample: memory CD4+ T cells sorted from blood. The cell subset or site label here, explained by the study, means: CD45RA-negative fraction. This receptor was identified in a woman in her twenties or thirties in good health. Recombination linked TRBV9 to TRBJ2-7; a tentative D call is TRBD1 (5 bases match). The nucleotides are TGTGCCAGCAGCCCGGCAGGGAATGTCTACGAGCAGTACTTC. Its coded protein is CASSPAGNVYEQYF.